This T cell receptor beta chain was recovered during a study of blood T cells in healthy people across ages (dated by TCRdb to between 2015 and 2017). Regarding the study in general: Template switching captured roughly one uniquely barcoded TCR beta cDNA molecule per two T cells in model experiments. Using deep sequencing normalized with unique cDNA molecular identifiers, the study measured how TCR beta repertoire diversity changes with age. The donors were split into four age groups: young (average around 15 years), middle-aged (39), aged (more than 55) and long-lived (82). To avoid experimental bias, donors of different ages were spread randomly across the sequencing lanes. Using the same blood draw, the study looked at two additional independent replicas of 1 million unique cDNA reads for two donors, one aged 18 to 30 and the other aged 80 or older.

Library preparation was by 5' RACE. These reads were obtained on an Illumina HiSeq 2500. A second PCR of about 6 to 11 cycles was performed with a sample-barcoded 5' primer and a J-beta primer mix. A unique molecular identifier was introduced onto each TCR beta cDNA molecule by a template-switch 5' adaptor carrying 12 random nucleotides. Each sample yielded at least 3 million CDR3-containing paired-end reads. First-strand cDNA synthesis was performed from all RNA using the Mint cDNA synthesis kit, with priming by a TRBC-specific oligonucleotide. Following uracil-DNA glycosylase treatment, all cDNA underwent a first 18-cycle PCR with the universal primers M1SS and BC2_uni_R. Concerning the study's data processing: Each sample was normalized by randomly selecting 1 million high-quality reads, each carrying a distinct molecular identifier. Reads with shared molecular identifiers were discarded instead of being binned into consensus sequences. CDR3 identification, clonotype clustering and error correction used MiTCR with a Q25 quality threshold and the strictest error-elimination algorithm. A nonparametric unseen species model using Euler transformation provided a lower-bound estimate of total TCR beta diversity. In-frame beta chains were kept once TCRdb had trimmed the public reads at Q25 with fastp and called clones with MiXCR. Identical CDR3 protein sequences are pooled into one entry, listed with their most common genes and DNA. V and J calls and clone size were set by TCRdb, not the authors. In this sample the table shows roughly 1.5 million distinct CDR3 sequences, roughly 43% of which occur a single time. About 4% of the sample rests with the top ten.

This clonotype came up a few times. What this receptor recognizes is not known. Nothing much larger sits one base from this clone, and base qualities are not available. Systemically healthy Caucasian individuals from Russia, some 36 in total and aged roughly 6 to 100 years, were included as donors. Each donor gave roughly 9 milliliters of peripheral blood, drawn into EDTA-treated Vacutainer tubes. Ficoll-Paque density-gradient centrifugation was used to isolate PBMCs, with at least 6.5 million per sample. Trizol reagent was used to extract total RNA from the PBMCs, yielding at least 5 micrograms per sample. The percentages of naive CD45RAhigh/CD27high T cells were determined by flow cytometry on a PBMC aliquot from every donor. Broader findings and caveats from the paper: Because profiling used bulk unsorted PBMCs, naive and antigen-experienced compartments could not be compared conclusively. Compared with the aged group, the long-lived group had more naive CD4+ T cells, fewer expanded clones and increased TCR diversity, a pattern suggesting age selection. Estimates of total diversity from one million sequenced T cells were regarded as lower bounds and underestimates. Because donor CMV infection status was unknown, age-related changes in expanded clonotypes were potentially confounded. Observed TCR beta diversity correlated strongly with the percentage of naive T cells measured by flow cytometry. As age increased, observed TCR beta diversity per million T cells dropped in a roughly linear way, and a significant reduction was already evident by age approximately 40.

The receptor was derived from a woman between 18 and 29 years old in good health. Sequenced: blood.

The CDR3 here reads CASSVDPVRHNEQFF. The nucleotides are TGTGCCAGCAGCGTAGATCCCGTCCGCCACAATGAGCAGTTCTTC. This sequence uses TRBV9 and TRBJ2-1; a confident D gene designation cannot be given. The CDR3, cysteine through phenylalanine, is 15 amino acids long. The only DNA kept is the CDR3, 45 bases in frame from the first base. The germline V gene supplies CDR1 SGDLS and CDR2 YYNGEE. V is reduced by 0 bases and J by 5 bases, leaving a spacing of 12 bases between them.